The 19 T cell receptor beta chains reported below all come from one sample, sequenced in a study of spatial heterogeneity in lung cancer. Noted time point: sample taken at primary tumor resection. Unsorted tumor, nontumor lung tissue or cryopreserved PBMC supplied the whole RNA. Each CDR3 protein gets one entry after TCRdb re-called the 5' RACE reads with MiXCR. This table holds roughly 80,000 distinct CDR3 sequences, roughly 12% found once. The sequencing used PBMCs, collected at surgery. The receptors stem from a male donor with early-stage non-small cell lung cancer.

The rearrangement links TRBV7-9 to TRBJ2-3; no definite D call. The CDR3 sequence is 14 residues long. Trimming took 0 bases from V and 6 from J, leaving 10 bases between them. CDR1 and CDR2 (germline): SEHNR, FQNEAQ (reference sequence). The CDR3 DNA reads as TGTGCCAGCAGCTTAGCAGGGATTGCGGATACGCAGTATTTT. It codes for CASSLAGIADTQYF.

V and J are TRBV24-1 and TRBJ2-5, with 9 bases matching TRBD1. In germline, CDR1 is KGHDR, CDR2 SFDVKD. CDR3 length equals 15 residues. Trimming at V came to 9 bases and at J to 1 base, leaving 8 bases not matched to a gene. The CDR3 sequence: CATEDEDRGQETQYF. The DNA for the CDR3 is TGTGCCACCGAAGACGAGGACAGGGGCCAAGAGACCCAGTACTTC.

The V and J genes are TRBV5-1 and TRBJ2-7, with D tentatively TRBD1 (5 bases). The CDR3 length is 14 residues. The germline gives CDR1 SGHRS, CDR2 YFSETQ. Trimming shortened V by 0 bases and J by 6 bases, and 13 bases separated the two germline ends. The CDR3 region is CASSLEGSSLEQYF. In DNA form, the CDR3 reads TGCGCCAGCAGCTTGGAGGGGTCCTCCCTCGAGCAGTACTTC.

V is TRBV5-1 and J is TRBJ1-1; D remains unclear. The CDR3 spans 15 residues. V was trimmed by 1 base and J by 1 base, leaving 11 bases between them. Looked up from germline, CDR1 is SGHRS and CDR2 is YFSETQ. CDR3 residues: CASSLHTGENTEAFF. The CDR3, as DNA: TGCGCCAGCAGCTTGCACACCGGAGAGAACACTGAAGCTTTCTTT.

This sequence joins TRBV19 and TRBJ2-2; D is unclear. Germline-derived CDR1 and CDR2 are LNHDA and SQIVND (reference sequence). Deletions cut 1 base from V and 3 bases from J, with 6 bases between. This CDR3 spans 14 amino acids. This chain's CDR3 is CASSIARDTGELFF. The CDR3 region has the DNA TGTGCCAGTAGTATAGCAAGGGACACCGGGGAGCTGTTTTTT.

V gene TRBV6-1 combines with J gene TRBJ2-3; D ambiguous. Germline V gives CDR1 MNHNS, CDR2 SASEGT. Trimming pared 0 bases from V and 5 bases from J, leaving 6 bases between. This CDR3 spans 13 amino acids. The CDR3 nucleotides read TGTGCCAGCAGTGAAGCGGATCGAGATACGCAGTATTTT. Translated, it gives CASSEADRDTQYF.

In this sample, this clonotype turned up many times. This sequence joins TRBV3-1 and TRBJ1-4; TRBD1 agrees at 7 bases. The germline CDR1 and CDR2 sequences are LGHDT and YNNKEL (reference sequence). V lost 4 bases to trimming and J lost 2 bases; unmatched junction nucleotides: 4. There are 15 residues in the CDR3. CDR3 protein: CASSRWDSTNEKLFF. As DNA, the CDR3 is TGTGCCAGCAGCCGATGGGACAGTACTAATGAAAAACTGTTTTTT.

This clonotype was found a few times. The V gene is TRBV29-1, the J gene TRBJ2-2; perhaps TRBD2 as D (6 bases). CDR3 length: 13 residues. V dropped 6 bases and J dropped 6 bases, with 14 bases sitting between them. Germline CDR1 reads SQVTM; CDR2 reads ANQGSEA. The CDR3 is CSVRDSWAGELFF. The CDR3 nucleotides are TGCAGCGTAAGGGACTCTTGGGCCGGGGAGCTGTTTTTT.

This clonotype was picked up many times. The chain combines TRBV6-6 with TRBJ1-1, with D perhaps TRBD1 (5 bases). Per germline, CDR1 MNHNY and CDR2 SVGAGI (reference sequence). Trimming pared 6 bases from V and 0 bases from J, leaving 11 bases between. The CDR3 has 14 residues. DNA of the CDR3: TGTGCCAGCAGGGACACGGAGATGAACACTGAAGCTTTCTTT. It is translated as CASRDTEMNTEAFF.

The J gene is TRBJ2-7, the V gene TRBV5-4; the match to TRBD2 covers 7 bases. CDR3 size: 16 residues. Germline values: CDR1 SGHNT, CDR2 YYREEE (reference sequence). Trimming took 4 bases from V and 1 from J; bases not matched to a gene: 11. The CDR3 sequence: CASSVGGPFRSYEQYF. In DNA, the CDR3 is TGTGCCAGCAGCGTGGGAGGGCCTTTTCGTTCCTACGAGCAGTACTTC.

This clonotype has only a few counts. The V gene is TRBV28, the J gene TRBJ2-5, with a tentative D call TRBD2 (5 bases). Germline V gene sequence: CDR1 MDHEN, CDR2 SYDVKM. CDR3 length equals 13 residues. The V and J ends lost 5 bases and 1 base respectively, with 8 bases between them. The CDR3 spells CASSLGVQETQYF. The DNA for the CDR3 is TGTGCCAGCAGTCTGGGAGTCCAAGAGACCCAGTACTTC.

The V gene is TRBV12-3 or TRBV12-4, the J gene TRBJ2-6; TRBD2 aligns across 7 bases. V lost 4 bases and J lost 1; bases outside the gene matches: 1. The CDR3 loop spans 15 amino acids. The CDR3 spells CASSSSGSGANVLTF. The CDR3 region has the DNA TGTGCCAGCAGTTCTAGCGGTTCTGGGGCCAACGTCCTGACTTTC.

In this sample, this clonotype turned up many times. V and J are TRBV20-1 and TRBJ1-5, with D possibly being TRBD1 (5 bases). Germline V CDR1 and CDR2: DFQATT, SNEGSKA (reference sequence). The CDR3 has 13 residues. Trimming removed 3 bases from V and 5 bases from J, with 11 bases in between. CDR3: CSARRGQDQPQHF. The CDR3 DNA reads TGCAGTGCTAGGAGGGGTCAGGATCAGCCCCAGCATTTT.

The CDR3 loop is CATHVNYGYTF. The DNA of the CDR3 is TGTGCCACCCACGTGAACTATGGCTACACCTTC. This chain connects TRBV28 to TRBJ1-2, with D hard to call. V was trimmed by 10 bases and J by 2 bases, leaving 8 bases between them. The CDR3 extends over 11 amino acids. CDR1 is MDHEN, CDR2 SYDVKM, per germline.

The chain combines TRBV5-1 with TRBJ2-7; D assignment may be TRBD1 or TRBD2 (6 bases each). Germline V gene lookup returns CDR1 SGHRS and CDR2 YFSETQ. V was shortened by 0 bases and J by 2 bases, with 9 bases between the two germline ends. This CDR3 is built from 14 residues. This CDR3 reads CASSLGRDTYEQYF. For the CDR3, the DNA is TGCGCCAGCAGCTTGGGGAGGGACACCTACGAGCAGTACTTC.

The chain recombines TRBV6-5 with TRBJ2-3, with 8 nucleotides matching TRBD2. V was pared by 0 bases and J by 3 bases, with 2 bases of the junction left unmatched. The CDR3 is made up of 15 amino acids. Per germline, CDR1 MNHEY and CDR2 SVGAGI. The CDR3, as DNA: TGTGCCAGCAGTTACTCGCCTAGCGGGACAGATACGCAGTATTTT. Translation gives CASSYSPSGTDTQYF.

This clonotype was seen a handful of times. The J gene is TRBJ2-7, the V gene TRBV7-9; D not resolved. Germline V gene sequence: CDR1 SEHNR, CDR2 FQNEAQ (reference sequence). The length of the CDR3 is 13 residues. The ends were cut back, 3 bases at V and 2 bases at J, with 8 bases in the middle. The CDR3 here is CASSFERTYEQYF. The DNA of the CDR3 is TGTGCCAGCAGCTTTGAGAGGACCTACGAGCAGTACTTC.

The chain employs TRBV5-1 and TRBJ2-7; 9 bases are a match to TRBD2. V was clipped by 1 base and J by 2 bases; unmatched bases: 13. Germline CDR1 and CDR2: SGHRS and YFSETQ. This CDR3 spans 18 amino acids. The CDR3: CASSLKASGTSLPYEQYF. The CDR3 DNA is TGCGCCAGCAGCTTGAAGGCTAGCGGGACCTCCCTGCCCTACGAGCAGTACTTC.

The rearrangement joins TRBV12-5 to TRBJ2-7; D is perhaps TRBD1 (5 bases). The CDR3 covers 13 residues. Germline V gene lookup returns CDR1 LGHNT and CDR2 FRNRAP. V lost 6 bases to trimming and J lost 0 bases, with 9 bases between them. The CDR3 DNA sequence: TGTGCTAGTGGGGACACTTTCTCCTACGAGCAGTACTTC. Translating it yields CASGDTFSYEQYF.